The TCR beta chain under discussion was sequenced for a study of T-cell reconstitution after alpha-beta-depleted transplantation in children. Findings and caveats of the study: From newly produced T cells came most of the T-cell counts and diversity one year after transplant. There were reportedly several hundred expanded graft clones from which alpha-beta T cells came about two months after transplant.

This CDR3 has 14 residues. Germline V gene data show CDR1 as SEHNR and CDR2 as FQNEAQ (reference sequence). The V and J ends lost 5 bases and 2 bases, in that order; junction bases with no gene match: 4. Researchers prepared the TCRbeta library using unique molecular identifiers, the study reports. TCRdb independently ran MiXCR on the PCR reads; one entry per CDR3 protein. Here the sample spans around 130,000 distinct CDR3 sequences, around a tenth being singletons. Notes on this clonotype: What it binds is unknown.

This TCR was recovered from a girl less than two years old who had a stem cell transplant for combined immunodeficiency, so the T cells may come from the graft donor. The chain recombines TRBV7-9 with TRBJ2-5, with TRBD2 matching over 8 bases. The sample was PBMCs, mostly from graft donor cells, taken 180 days after TCRalphabeta/CD19-depleted stem cell transplant. CDR3 sequence reads: CASSRGGPQETQYF. The CDR3, as DNA: TGTGCCAGCAGCCGGGGGGGACCTCAAGAGACCCAGTACTTC.